What follows are 10 T cell receptor beta chains derived from one specimen sequenced in a study of immune characterization of retroperitoneal liposarcoma (dated by TCRdb to the late 2010s). Receptor libraries were prepared by PCR. Sequencing was carried out with a NextSeq 500. TCRdb reprocessed the public reads (quality trimming at Q25 with fastp, clone calling with MiXCR) and kept in-frame beta chains. CDR3 protein duplicates are merged, each entry listing the most common genes and DNA. For this sample the table gives 10,000 to 12,000 distinct CDR3 sequences, of which about 29% were detected only once. Clones ranked in the top ten supply about 8% of the sample. Material for sequencing was tumor tissue. These receptors came from a male donor with retroperitoneal liposarcoma.

This clonotype occurred a few times. The rearrangement links TRBV7-8 to TRBJ1-2; D is undetermined. CDR3 size: 14 residues. The germline gives CDR1 SGHVS, CDR2 FQNEAQ. V lost 3 bases and J 5 bases, leaving 13 bases between the germline ends. CDR3 sequence reads: CASSFRSFRYGYTF. The CDR3 region has the DNA TGTGCCAGCAGCTTCAGAAGTTTTCGGTATGGCTACACCTTC.

This clonotype was seen a handful of times. The chain recombines TRBV7-2 with TRBJ2-1, with D perhaps assigned TRBD1 or TRBD2 (5 bases each). Trimming stripped 5 bases from V and 10 bases from J, with 21 bases between. The CDR3 consists of 15 residues. Germline V lookup: CDR1 SGHTA, CDR2 FQGNSA. DNA of the CDR3: TGTGCCAGCAGCCCTGGGGCAGGGAGCTCCTACGAGCAGTTCTTC. This sequence encodes CASSPGAGSSYEQFF. The whole variable domain, filled in from reference TRBV7-2 and TRBJ2-1, reads GAGVSQSPSNKVTEKGKDVELRCDPISGHTALYWYRQSLGQGLEFLIYFQGNSAPDKSGLPSDRFSAERTGGSVSTLTIQRTQQEDSAVYLCASSPGAGSSYEQFFGPGTRLTVL.

Comment on this clonotype: A much bigger clone sits one base away, suggesting this may be a read error. Here the CDR3 omits its conserved ending phenylalanine or tryptophan, so a read error is the likely source. V and J are TRBV7-3 and TRBJ2-1; possibly TRBD1 for D (6 bases). The CDR3 has 14 residues. The ends were cut back, 3 bases at V and 7 bases at J, with 13 bases in the middle. Germline V gene sequence: CDR1 SGHTA, CDR2 FQGTGA. CDR3 sequence (DNA): TGTGCCAGCAGCTTTTCACAGGGCAGTAATGAGCAGTTCTTA. Amino acids: CASSFSQGSNEQFL.

CDR3 coding DNA: TGTGCCAGCAGTTGGCTAGCGGGAGGGGGCGAGCAGTACTTC. Its translation is CASSWLAGGGEQYF. The rearrangement joins TRBV27 to TRBJ2-1; 12 nucleotides match TRBD2. The DNA end is a closer match to TRBJ2-7, so the J assignment may be wrong. In germline, CDR1 is MNHEY, CDR2 SMNVEV (reference sequence). This CDR3 region has 14 residues.

The chain is built from TRBV6-6 and TRBJ2-1; 8 bases fit TRBD2. This CDR3 region has 12 residues. V shed 11 bases, J shed 10 bases, and the junction held 10 bases outside the gene matches. Germline loops: CDR1 MNHNY, CDR2 SVGAGI (reference sequence). CDR3 residues: CARASGSYEQFF. CDR3 bases: TGTGCCCGGGCTAGCGGGTCCTACGAGCAGTTCTTC.

Sample share makes this clonotype medium-sized. The V call is TRBV12-3 or TRBV12-4, the J call TRBJ2-6; maybe TRBD1 (5 bases). The germline V and J ends were trimmed by 5 bases and 3 bases, with 14 bases remaining between them. The CDR3 is made up of 16 amino acids. The chain's CDR3 is CASSIRGSLGANVLTF. CDR3 DNA sequence: TGTGCCAGCAGTATTAGGGGAAGTCTTGGGGCCAACGTCCTGACTTTC.

In its sample, this clonotype was seen a few times. The gene calls are TRBV5-3 and TRBJ2-7; TRBD1 aligns across 9 bases. TRBV5-3 is an ORF, with its function uncertain. V shed 8 bases and J 1 base; nucleotides not matched to a gene: 13. CDR3 length: 16 amino acids. The CDR3 is CASSKTGQGLSYEQYF. CDR3 coding DNA: TGTGCCAGCAGCAAAACGGGACAGGGCCTTTCCTACGAGCAGTACTTC.

This chain links TRBV11-3 with TRBJ2-3; D call uncertain. The J call may not be correct, given that the DNA end is closer to TRBJ2-7. Germline values: CDR1 SGHNT, CDR2 YENEEA. This CDR3 has 12 residues. CDR3 nucleotide sequence: TGTGCCAGCATGCTTGGATTTAATGAGCAGTACTTC. Protein sequence: CASMLGFNEQYF.

With respect to this clonotype: This clone may be a read error of a much larger clone one base away. The chain has TRBV6-1 and TRBJ1-6, with D maybe TRBD1 (6 bases). Germline V CDR1 and CDR2: MNHNS, SASEGT. The CDR3 spans 15 residues. The CDR3 nucleotides read TGTGCCACCAGTAGTCCTATAGCGGGGGCCTCACCCCTCCACTTT. Its translation: CATSSPIAGASPLHF.

The chain uses TRBV5-1 and TRBJ2-2; TRBD1 agrees at 10 bases. The CDR3 spans 13 residues. Per germline, CDR1 SGHRS and CDR2 YFSETQ. The V segment lost 7 bases and the J segment 5 bases; nucleotides outside the gene matches: 2. For the CDR3, the DNA is TGCGCCAGCGGGACAGGGGTTACCGGGGAGCTGTTTTTT. This codes for CASGTGVTGELFF.